This T cell receptor beta chain was recorded in a study of blood T cell dynamics during melanoma immunotherapy. Time point of the sample: week 3, after first cycle of checkpoint inhibitor. Blood was drawn before treatment and at week 3 after checkpoint blockade. Findings and caveats of the study: Unlike progressors, later disease-control patients had W3 repertoires gaining clonality or diversity.

Profiling relied on immunoSEQ multiplex PCR, and the TCRdb table lists in-frame clones only, not all of them. The table shows around 20,000 clones, with roughly nine tenths occurring only once. As regards this clone: Antigen specificity is unknown.

CDR3 length: 15 amino acids. Germline CDR1 is MNHEY and CDR2 is SVGAGI. J lost 6 bases, V lost 6 bases, and 9 bases had no gene match. This sequence originates from a human donor with melanoma. The chain employs TRBV6-5 and TRBJ1-4; 8 positions agree with TRBD1. The material was blood, obtained from a patient treated with checkpoint blockade. CDR3 sequence reads: CASSRDRGGYEKLFF. CDR3 nucleotide sequence: TGTGCCAGCAGCCGTGACAGGGGCGGGTATGAAAAACTGTTTTTT.